Described below is a single TCR beta chain sequence and its context. Its specificity is unknown. V shed 11 bases and J shed 2 bases, with 17 bases lying between them. Germline CDR1 and CDR2: MNHNS and SASEGT. This CDR3 is built from 14 residues. This sample stems from a study of T cells in Graves' hyperthyroidism and ophthalmopathy. The overall study: Peripheral blood samples were taken at initial diagnosis, prior to any treatment. Notes on the study in general: The model foresaw ophthalmopathy a median roughly 6 months prior to onset.

RNA transcripts provided the source from which TCR beta CDR3 regions were amplified. When the TCR CDR3 underwent first-round RT-PCR, the HTBI primer set was used. MiXCR, run by TCRdb on the multiplex PCR reads, gives a single entry per CDR3 protein. The data show fewer than 900,000 distinct CDR3 sequences, roughly 17% seen once. Newly diagnosed patients aged 18 to 65 had hyperthyroidism of under 2 months' duration. PBMCs were sourced from more than 7.5 ml fresh peripheral blood. The sequencing sample was made of blood. The TCR originated in a man between 18 and 35 years old with Graves' hyperthyroidism. The genes are TRBV6-1 and TRBJ2-3, with D perhaps matching TRBD1 or TRBD2 (6 bases each). The CDR3 is CACSSGAVTDTQYF. CDR3 in DNA: TGTGCCTGTTCCTCGGGGGCGGTCACAGATACGCAGTATTTT.